This is a list of T cell receptor beta chains from one sample in a study of blood T cells in healthy people across ages. TCRdb fed the 5' RACE reads into MiXCR, producing one record per CDR3 protein. The sample lists a few hundred thousand distinct CDR3 sequences; 25% to 30% were seen once. Sequencing was performed on blood. The receptors stem from a woman between 70 and 85 years old in good health. Both conserved end residues are trimmed from each CDR3.

>TRBV7-8|TRBJ1-5
ASSHGTGKNQPQH
>TRBV6-2/TRBV6-3|TRBJ2-7
ASSWTGTTYEQY
>TRBV25-1|TRBJ2-5
ASGSGGSQETQY
>TRBV20-1|TRBJ2-5
SARAPDAGETQY
>TRBV10-3|TRBJ2-3
AISDSGYADTQY
>TRBV24-1|TRBJ2-1
ATMGQGADNEQF
>TRBV30|NA
AWSYSYEQY
>TRBV29-1|TRBJ1-5
SVAVSAGSTQPQH
>TRBV29-1|TRBJ1-2
SVESEGRGYGYT
>TRBV20-1|TRBJ2-5
SARFRDHSVETQY
>TRBV6-1|TRBJ1-2
ASRTQNLAANYGYT
>TRBV4-3|TRBJ1-4
ASSQGAGQGDEKLF
>TRBV6-5|TRBJ2-1
ASSYSGGVSYNEQF
>TRBV2|TRBJ2-1
ASNRGGYNEQF
>TRBV29-1|TRBJ1-1
SVSTGGSTGAF
>TRBV15|TRBJ2-7
ATSSPGGYEQY
>TRBV14|TRBJ1-1
ASSQRGRPPGTEAF
>TRBV7-2|TRBJ1-2
ASRPQGIQGYGYT
>TRBV20-1|TRBJ2-3
SAAPLAGYTDTQY
>TRBV4-2|NA
ASSQGQGKNYEQY
>TRBV7-2|TRBJ2-1
ASSTGQNNEQF
>TRBV4-1|TRBJ1-4
ASSQGSLEKLF
>TRBV11-3|TRBJ2-7
ASSLGPNPTYEQY
>TRBV5-1|TRBJ1-4
ASSMIGVFNEKLF
>TRBV7-3|TRBJ1-2
ASSLTQGRGGYT
>TRBV12-5|TRBJ1-5
ASGLMGGGEPQH
>TRBV12-3/TRBV12-4|TRBJ2-3
ASSLRLAGPTDTQY
>TRBV7-3|TRBJ2-7
ASSLGGTATPGD
>TRBV13|TRBJ1-2
ASRRDSASGYT
>TRBV3-1|TRBJ2-3
ASSSATRGGTDTQY
>TRBV29-1|TRBJ1-4
SAGRRGEKLF
>TRBV7-2|TRBJ2-6
ASSLAAGSGANVLT
>TRBV4-3|TRBJ2-1
ASSQEDGLAGGHRL
>TRBV27|TRBJ1-4
ASSFLDRIANEKLF
>TRBV2|TRBJ1-4
ASSELTATNEKLF
>TRBV20-1|TRBJ2-3
SARDPGSYTDTQY
>TRBV14|TRBJ1-3
ASSPTARSGNTIY
>TRBV5-1|TRBJ1-1
ASRSEGANTEAF
>TRBV7-2|TRBJ2-1
ASSSRSGGALNEQF
>TRBV5-1|TRBJ2-1
ASEGGGSNNEQF
>TRBV6-5|TRBJ1-3
ASSTVRAGNTIY
>TRBV2|TRBJ1-2
ASKGSAWGAANYGYT